This TCR beta chain was captured in a study of CD8 T cells in ankylosing spondylitis. This clonotype came up a few times. Its matching antigen is unknown. TCRdb used MiXCR to reprocess the 5' RACE reads, holding one entry per CDR3 protein. The sample records hundreds of thousands of distinct CDR3 sequences, 8% to 9.5% being singletons. Per germline, CDR1 LGHDT and CDR2 YNNKEL (reference sequence). The CDR3 covers 13 residues. Trimming removed 5 bases from V and 4 bases from J, with 11 bases in between. Study-wide findings and caveats: The authors found the disease-linked clones to be CD8+ and relatively rare in peripheral blood. Matched synovial fluid from ankylosing spondylitis patients was reported to be enriched for disease-linked clones.

The J gene is TRBJ1-1, the V gene TRBV3-1; TRBD1 might be the D (5 bases). The sequence was collected from a male donor with ankylosing spondylitis or in good health (not recorded which). The specimen was blood, either unsorted or a sorted T cell fraction (not recorded which). DNA of the CDR3: TGTGCCAGCAGCTTCCTTCAGGGCACTGAAGCTTTCTTT. Amino acid sequence: CASSFLQGTEAFF.